The 24 T cell receptor beta chains in this list originate from one sample, sequenced in a study of glioma-infiltrating T cells. The iRepertoire nested amplicon-rescue multiplex PCR amplified TCR alpha and beta CDR3s from RNA. TCRdb reprocessed the multiplex PCR reads via MiXCR and lists one record per CDR3 protein. There are 300,000 to 450,000 distinct CDR3 sequences in the sample; roughly two fifths occur only once, and around 11% lies in the top ten. The sample was glioma tissue, nonneoplastic brain tissue, or PBMCs (not recorded which). These receptors were taken from a human donor with low-grade glioma or glioblastoma, undergoing nonglioma brain surgery, or in good health (not recorded which).

The genes are TRBV6-1 and TRBJ2-5, with 7 positions matching TRBD2. The CDR3 length is 17 residues. V was clipped by 3 bases and J by 3 bases; unmatched bases: 13. Germline V gene sequence: CDR1 MNHNS, CDR2 SASEGT. In nucleotides, the CDR3 is TGTGCCAGCAGTGAGTGCGCGAGAGGTCTAGCGGAAGAGACCCAGTACTTC. Translating it yields CASSECARGLAEETQYF.

The chain is built from TRBV28 and TRBJ1-6; D is unresolved. The CDR3 is 18 amino acids. Germline CDR1 reads MDHEN; CDR2 reads SYDVKM. Trimming removed 10 bases at V and 8 bases at J, with 30 bases between. CDR3 amino acids: CATVPTLPDGLRDSPLHF. The CDR3 DNA sequence: TGTGCCACCGTACCCACTCTTCCCGACGGACTCCGAGATTCACCCCTCCACTTT.

This clonotype was counted a few times. The chain recombines TRBV19 with TRBJ1-1; D ambiguous. The V and J ends lost 1 base and 0 bases respectively, with 9 bases between them. Germline CDR1 reads LNHDA; CDR2 reads SQIVND (reference sequence). CDR3 length: 15 residues. CDR3 sequence (DNA): TGTGCCAGTAGTATAGCTAGACATCTGAACACTGAAGCTTTCTTT. Translation: CASSIARHLNTEAFF.

This rearrangement joins TRBV28 to TRBJ2-7; 12 bases are shared with TRBD2. CDR1 is MDHEN, CDR2 SYDVKM, per germline. With 0 bases clipped from V and 6 bases from J, the junction kept 3 bases outside the gene matches. The CDR3 is 15 amino acids. In nucleotides, the CDR3 is TGTGCCAGCAGTTTATGGACTAGCGGGAGCCGCGAGCAGTACTTC. Translated, it gives CASSLWTSGSREQYF.

In its sample, this clonotype was seen many times. The V gene is TRBV2, the J gene TRBJ1-1, with D tentatively TRBD1 (6 bases). Trimming took off 5 bases at V and 6 bases at J, with 13 bases between the two ends. CDR1 and CDR2 (germline): SNHLY, FYNNEI. CDR3 length equals 13 residues. CDR3 sequence reads: CASSPQGFPEAFF. The CDR3 DNA is TGTGCCAGCAGTCCACAGGGCTTCCCTGAAGCTTTCTTT.

This clonotype was counted a few times. The chain recombines TRBV5-7 with TRBJ1-1, with no clear D. TRBV5-7 is labeled an ORF, and its function is uncertain. V gave up 0 bases and J gave up 2 bases, with 14 bases separating them. The CDR3 runs to 16 residues. CDR3 sequence reads: CASSLGRDPYNTEAFF. The DNA for the CDR3 is TGTGCCAGCAGCTTGGGACGGGATCCCTATAACACTGAAGCTTTCTTT.

In this sample, this clonotype turned up a few times. The chain carries TRBV15 and TRBJ2-7; 9 bases agree with TRBD1. Trimming took 0 bases from V and 4 from J; bases not matched to a gene: 7. Per germline, CDR1 LNHNV and CDR2 YYDKDF (reference sequence). The CDR3 is made up of 16 amino acids. This CDR3 is CATSREGTGILYEQYF. The DNA of the CDR3 is TGTGCCACCAGCAGAGAGGGGACAGGGATTCTTTACGAGCAGTACTTC.

The J gene is TRBJ2-3, the V gene TRBV7-6, with TRBD2 matching 14 bases. Germline V lookup: CDR1 SGHVS, CDR2 FNYEAQ. Trimming removed 5 bases from V and 3 bases from J; junction bases left unmatched: 10. This CDR3 has 18 residues. The CDR3 loop reads CASSLGTSGSSGTDTQYF. As DNA, the CDR3 is TGTGCCAGCAGCCTTGGGACTAGCGGGAGTAGCGGGACAGATACGCAGTATTTT.

This clonotype was counted at least ten times. The V gene is TRBV7-2, the J gene TRBJ2-7, with 8 bases aligning to TRBD1. Germline V gene lookup returns CDR1 SGHTA and CDR2 FQGNSA. V dropped 7 bases and J dropped 3; count of bases not matched to a gene: 8. The CDR3 totals 14 residues. CDR3 in DNA: TGTGCCAGCAAAATGGGACAGGCCCGCTACGAGCAGTACTTC. Translated, it gives CASKMGQARYEQYF.

This clonotype appeared a few times. This sequence joins TRBV10-3 and TRBJ1-2; TRBD1 aligns across 9 bases. The V and J ends lost 5 bases and 1 base, in that order; junction bases with no gene match: 2. Germline loops: CDR1 ENHRY, CDR2 SYGVKD. CDR3 size: 14 residues. For the CDR3, the DNA is TGTGCCATCAGTAGACAGGGGGATAACTATGGCTACACCTTC. Protein product: CAISRQGDNYGYTF.

This clonotype has a handful of counts. The rearrangement links TRBV7-9 to TRBJ1-1, with D perhaps TRBD1 (5 bases). The V end lost 3 bases, the J end lost 3 bases, and 11 bases lay between the germline ends. CDR1 and CDR2 from the germline V gene are SEHNR and FQNEAQ (reference sequence). The CDR3 sequence is 14 residues long. The CDR3: CASSLLGVDTEAFF. CDR3 DNA: TGTGCCAGCAGCTTGTTGGGGGTAGACACTGAAGCTTTCTTT.

The rearrangement links TRBV2 to TRBJ1-1, with D hard to call. The length of the CDR3 is 14 residues. Looked up from germline, CDR1 is SNHLY and CDR2 is FYNNEI. Trimming took off 6 bases at V and 4 bases at J, with 15 bases between the two ends. CDR3 DNA: TGTGCCAGCAGGGGCGGCGGAGATAGCACTGAAGCTTTCTTT. Its protein is CASRGGGDSTEAFF.

A single count supports this clonotype. The rearrangement joins TRBV7-2 to TRBJ2-5; the D call may be TRBD1 or TRBD2 (5 bases each). The end of the DNA is better explained by TRBJ2-1, so the J call may be wrong. CDR1 and CDR2 from the germline V gene are SGHTA and FQGNSA. This CDR3 is built from 14 residues. This CDR3 reads CASSPPQWGNEQFF. The CDR3 region has the DNA TGTGCCAGCAGCCCGCCCCAGTGGGGGAATGAGCAGTTCTTC.

This chain connects TRBV4-1 to TRBJ2-1; D gene uncertain. The CDR3 runs to 15 residues. V was cut by 6 bases and J by 6 bases, with 18 bases left in between. CDR1 MGHRA and CDR2 YSYEKL come from the germline V gene. The CDR3 sequence is CASSQAGRRTNEQFF. DNA for the CDR3: TGCGCCAGCAGTCAGGCCGGACGGCGGACCAATGAGCAGTTCTTC.

The chain is built from TRBV7-2 and TRBJ2-3; D may match TRBD1 or TRBD2 (6 bases each). The CDR3 is made up of 14 amino acids. Germline V CDR1 and CDR2: SGHTA, FQGNSA. V lost 0 bases, J lost 8 bases, and 12 bases lay in between. DNA for the CDR3: TGTGCCAGCAGCTTAGCGGAGGGGGAGTCTACGCAGTATTTT. It yields the protein CASSLAEGESTQYF.

This clonotype has only a few counts. V is TRBV20-1 and J is TRBJ2-7; 7 bases are a match to TRBD1. V shed 4 bases and J 4 bases; nucleotides not matched to a gene: 1. Germline values: CDR1 DFQATT, CDR2 SNEGSKA (reference sequence). CDR3 length: 11 amino acids. CDR3 coding DNA: TGCAGTGCTAAACAGGGGTACGAGCAGTACTTC. Its protein product is CSAKQGYEQYF.

V gene TRBV15 combines with J gene TRBJ2-5, with no clear D. This CDR3 is built from 15 residues. Trimming removed 1 base from V and 4 bases from J, with 13 bases in between. Germline V gene data show CDR1 as LNHNV and CDR2 as YYDKDF (reference sequence). The CDR3: CATSRVGRMIETQYF. The CDR3 DNA sequence: TGTGCCACCAGCAGAGTCGGCAGGATGATAGAGACCCAGTACTTC.

In regard to this clonotype: A much larger clone differs by one base, so this may be a read error. This chain joins TRBV25-1 and TRBJ2-7; D is ambiguous. Trimming pared 1 base from V and 0 bases from J, leaving 10 bases between. The germline V gene has CDR1 MGHDK and CDR2 SYGVNS. The CDR3 loop spans 15 amino acids. The CDR3 protein is CASSELGPSSYEQYF. Here the CDR3 DNA reads TGTGCCAGCAGTGAATTGGGCCCGAGCTCCTACGAGCAGTACTTC.

About this clonotype itself: It may be a read error: a sequence one base away is much more abundant. The genes are TRBV25-1 and TRBJ1-2; D remains unclear. The CDR3 has 13 residues. Trimming cost V 3 bases and J 5 bases, with 10 bases left between them. Germline V gene data show CDR1 as MGHDK and CDR2 as SYGVNS. The CDR3 DNA reads TGTGCCAGCAGTGAGTGGACCCCTTATGGCTACACCTTC. Encoded protein: CASSEWTPYGYTF.

This clonotype was counted between two and nine times. This chain uses TRBV28 with TRBJ2-7; 7 bases align to TRBD1. The J segment lost 0 bases and the V segment lost 5 bases, leaving 7 bases of the junction unmatched. CDR3 length equals 15 residues. The germline CDR1 and CDR2 sequences are MDHEN and SYDVKM. The CDR3 here is CASSPIDRDSYEQYF. CDR3 sequence (DNA): TGTGCCAGCAGTCCCATCGACAGGGACTCCTACGAGCAGTACTTC. Full variable domain (outside the CDR3, taken from reference TRBV28 and TRBJ2-7): DVKVTQSSRYLVKRTGEKVFLECVQDMDHENMFWYRQDPGLGLRLIYFSYDVKMKEKGDIPEGYSVSREKKERFSLILESASTNQTSMYLCASSPIDRDSYEQYFGPGTRLTVT.

This clonotype has a count of ten or more. V and J are TRBV7-9 and TRBJ2-1; D remains unclear. The ends were cut back, 2 bases at V and 9 bases at J, with 2 bases in the middle. Looked up from germline, CDR1 is SEHNR and CDR2 is FQNEAQ (reference sequence). This CDR3 is 10 amino acids long. The chain's CDR3 is CASSLIEQFF. The CDR3 DNA is TGTGCCAGCAGCTTAATTGAGCAGTTCTTC.

The genes are TRBV12-3 or TRBV12-4 and TRBJ2-1; D gene uncertain. The CDR3 covers 12 residues. Trimming left V 7 bases short and J 8 bases short, with 12 bases between. The CDR3 bases are TGTGCCAGCAAACCCCTACGGGATGAGCAGTTCTTC. Residues: CASKPLRDEQFF.

The genes are TRBV7-3 and TRBJ2-5; possibly TRBD2 for D (7 bases). This CDR3 spans 15 amino acids. Germline loops: CDR1 SGHTA, CDR2 FQGTGA. V dropped 5 bases and J dropped 5 bases, with 18 bases sitting between them. CDR3 region: CASSPRRGGQETQYF. In DNA form, the CDR3 reads TGTGCCAGCAGCCCCCGTAGGGGGGGGCAGGAGACCCAGTACTTC.

Points on this clonotype: A much larger clone differs by one base, so this may be a read error. Given the absence of the conserved phenylalanine or tryptophan at the CDR3 end, a read error is likely. The chain combines TRBV27 with TRBJ1-6; 9 nucleotides agree with TRBD1. The CDR3 consists of 14 residues. Germline V gene data show CDR1 as MNHEY and CDR2 as SMNVEV (reference sequence). The V gene end was trimmed by 4 bases and the J gene end by 10 bases; junction bases not matched to a gene: 5. The CDR3 loop reads CASSSGQGVSPLHS. In nucleotides, the CDR3 is TGTGCCAGCAGTTCGGGACAGGGAGTATCACCCCTCCACTCT.